The source of this T cell receptor beta chain is a study of early T cells in non-severe SARS-CoV-2 infection. TCRdb itself ran the 5' RACE reads through MiXCR, one entry per CDR3 protein. In the table there are approximately 50,000 distinct CDR3 sequences, 8.2% of which are singletons. V lost 4 bases to trimming and J lost 5 bases, with 6 bases between them. This CDR3 comprises 11 residues. Germline V gene sequence: CDR1 KGHSH, CDR2 LQKENI. The chain carries TRBV18 and TRBJ2-7; D possibly corresponds to TRBD1 (5 bases). The receptor's source is an adult who was a healthcare worker with PCR-confirmed SARS-CoV-2 infection or an uninfected control (not recorded which). Sequenced input: whole blood. The CDR3 nucleotides read TGTGCCAGCTCACAGGGGAACGAGCAGTACTTC. Translation gives CASSQGNEQYF.